Listed here are 11 T cell receptor beta chains from one sample, sequenced in a study of cytomegalovirus exposure and HLA in healthy donors. PCR amplification relied on 60 Vbeta primers (plus 13 Jbeta primers). Using immunoSEQ multiplex PCR, the repertoire was profiled, and TCRdb retains in-frame clones only, with some absent. Found here are 100,000 to 150,000 clones, roughly a tenth of them singletons; the top ten hold just over 4.5%. The sample was PBMCs. The source is a woman under 30 in good health and CMV-seropositive.

The chain recombines TRBV7-3 with TRBJ1-1, with TRBD1 matching over 7 bases. Looked up from germline, CDR1 is SGHTA and CDR2 is FQGTGA. Unmatched junction bases numbered 5, after V lost 5 bases and J lost 5 bases. This CDR3 spans 13 amino acids. The CDR3 is CASSRQGVTEAFF. Here the CDR3 DNA reads TGTGCCAGCAGCCGACAGGGAGTGACTGAAGCTTTCTTT.

The rearrangement joins TRBV5-1 to TRBJ2-7, with 10 bases identical to TRBD2. The CDR3 sequence is 18 residues long. Germline V lookup: CDR1 SGHRS, CDR2 YFSETQ. The J segment lost 6 bases and the V segment lost 0 bases, leaving 15 bases of the junction unmatched. CDR3 sequence (DNA): TGCGCCAGCAGCTTGGCTCTAGCGGGAGAGGGTAAGGGTTTCGAGCAGTACTTC. Its protein is CASSLALAGEGKGFEQYF.

CDR3 nucleotide sequence: TGTGCCAGCAGCATAAGTATCGCTGGGAGCGGGAGGGGTGAGACCCAGTACTTC. It yields the protein CASSISIAGSGRGETQYF. The genes are TRBV9 and TRBJ2-5; 10 nucleotides match TRBD2. In germline, CDR1 is SGDLS, CDR2 YYNGEE. V shed 4 bases and J 5 bases; nucleotides not matched to a gene: 17. The CDR3 consists of 18 residues. The complete variable domain, with remaining parts taken from reference TRBV9 and TRBJ2-5, reads DSGVTQTPKHLITATGQRVTLRCSPRSGDLSVYWYQQSLDQGLQFLIQYYNGEERAKGNILERFSAQQFPDLHSELNLSSLELGDSALYFCASSISIAGSGRGETQYFGPGTRLLVL.

The rearrangement joins TRBV5-1 to TRBJ1-2, with D unresolved. Germline V CDR1 and CDR2: SGHRS, YFSETQ. V shed 0 bases and J shed 4 bases, with 7 bases lying between them. The CDR3 is 13 amino acids. CDR3 sequence reads: CASSLDPVYGYTF. Here the CDR3 DNA reads TGCGCCAGCAGCTTGGATCCGGTCTATGGCTACACCTTC.

This clone was counted only a few times. The rearrangement joins TRBV29-1 to TRBJ1-2; D gene ambiguous. Looked up from germline, CDR1 is SQVTM and CDR2 is ANQGSEA. The germline V and J ends were trimmed by 5 bases and 5 bases, with 9 bases remaining between them. The CDR3 spans 11 residues. CDR3 nucleotide sequence: TGCAGCGTTCTTTTGTCTTATGGCTACACCTTC. Translated: CSVLLSYGYTF.

The V and J genes are TRBV5-4 and TRBJ2-3, with 9 bases matching TRBD2. The CDR3 runs 15 residues. V lost 5 bases to trimming and J lost 6 bases; unmatched junction nucleotides: 10. Germline V gene data show CDR1 as SGHNT and CDR2 as YYREEE (reference sequence). The CDR3 nucleotides are TGTGCCAGCAGTCCCGGGACTAGCCCGGGGGATACGCAGTATTTT. Translation gives CASSPGTSPGDTQYF.

The rearrangement links TRBV5-1 to TRBJ2-3, with 7 bases fitting TRBD2. Germline V gene lookup returns CDR1 SGHRS and CDR2 YFSETQ. V dropped 0 bases and J dropped 2; count of bases not matched to a gene: 3. The CDR3 runs to 15 residues. CDR3: CASSLGAGTTDTQYF. CDR3 coding DNA: TGCGCCAGCAGCTTGGGAGCGGGAACCACAGATACGCAGTATTTT.

The rearrangement uses TRBV14 and TRBJ2-1; 12 bases agree with TRBD2. V gave up 0 bases and J gave up 2 bases; unmatched junction bases: 5. Germline V gene data show CDR1 as SGHDN and CDR2 as FVKESK. This CDR3 has 18 residues. The CDR3 protein is CASSQDRRTSGTYNEQFF. The CDR3 coding sequence is TGTGCCAGCAGCCAAGATAGGAGGACTAGCGGGACCTACAATGAGCAGTTCTTC.

This clone was counted a few times. V gene TRBV7-3 combines with J gene TRBJ2-1; 9 nucleotides line up with TRBD2. CDR3 length: 13 amino acids. V was clipped by 3 bases and J by 10 bases; unmatched bases: 4. CDR1 is SGHTA and CDR2 is FQGTGA in the germline V gene. CDR3 DNA sequence: TGTGCCAGCAGCTTTAGCGGGAGCGACGAGCAGTTCTTC. It is translated as CASSFSGSDEQFF.

The chain combines TRBV10-3 with TRBJ2-1; 7 bases are a match to TRBD2. The CDR3 sequence is 13 residues long. Germline assignment: CDR1 ENHRY and CDR2 SYGVKD. Trimming removed 7 bases from V and 7 bases from J; junction bases left unmatched: 7. DNA of the CDR3: TGTGCCATCACCGACGTGCGGGAGAATGAGCAGTTCTTC. Its translation: CAITDVRENEQFF.

About this clone itself: A junction boundary mismatches the germline segment, possibly from a read error. This chain uses TRBV28 with TRBJ2-1; a possible D gene is TRBD2 (6 bases). CDR3 length equals 13 residues. The germline V gene encodes CDR1 MDHEN and CDR2 SYDVKM. The CDR3 DNA reads as TGTGCCAGCAGTTGGGACTCCAACAATGAGCAGTTCTTC. Translating gives CASSWDSNNEQFF.